The source of this T cell receptor beta chain is a study of blood T cell repertoires in COVID-19. Germline lookup yields CDR1 LNHDA and CDR2 SQIVND (reference sequence). There are 16 residues in the CDR3. V lost 5 bases and J 0 bases, leaving 14 bases between the germline ends. TCRdb's copy holds only in-frame clones and misses some; the assay was immunoSEQ multiplex PCR. Of roughly 300,000 clones listed, over 75% were seen once; the top ten hold roughly 6.8%. V is TRBV19 and J is TRBJ1-3, with D hard to call. The sequencing input was peripheral blood. The clonotype comes from a woman aged 25 to 39 with COVID-19, enrolled during active disease. The CDR3 loop is CASSGTAGSSGNTIYF. The CDR3 DNA reads TGTGCCAGTAGTGGCACTGCGGGAAGCTCTGGAAACACCATATATTTT. Full variable domain (missing parts from reference TRBV19 and TRBJ1-3): DGGITQSPKYLFRKEGQNVTLSCEQNLNHDAMYWYRQDPGQGLRLIYYSQIVNDFQKGDIAEGYSVSREKKESFPLTVTSAQKNPTAFYLCASSGTAGSSGNTIYFGEGSWLTVV.